This T cell receptor (beta chain) was found in a study of blood T cell repertoires in COVID-19. Study in general: Spain, Italy and the United States supplied samples that represented acute and convalescent COVID-19.

The CDR3 extends over 15 amino acids. Per the authors' pipeline: Reference gene primer amplification in the assay estimated nucleated cell counts. The assay was immunoSEQ multiplex PCR, and TCRdb's table has in-frame clones only and misses some. V and J calls plus clone size are reproduced from that table; the DNA served to infer D and trimming. The sample comprises roughly 300,000 clones, approximately 90% of which are singletons, and less than 6% rests with the top ten. In terms of age and location, participants ranged from roughly 18 to 100 years and lived in about two dozen US areas. Resolution of symptoms, clearance, or two negative PCRs was present in recovered Cohort 3 donors. This clone was detected only once.

This sequence was found in a woman in her thirties who had recovered from COVID-19. The material sequenced was PBMCs or T cells enriched from blood (not recorded which). The gene calls are TRBV21-1 and TRBJ2-1; TRBD2 was called by the table and not checked on the DNA. TRBV21-1 constitutes a pseudogene. The DNA of the CDR3 is TGTGCCAGCAGCAAAGCGGGAGGGATGGGCCATGAGCAGTTCTTC. As protein: CASSKAGGMGHEQFF.